The T cell receptor (beta chain) described here comes from a study of T cells after yellow fever vaccination. Study details: SMART-Seq v4 Ultra Low Input prepared libraries from low-cell fractions.

From the 5' RACE reads, TCRdb called clonotypes with MiXCR, one entry per CDR3 protein. The repertoire holds 85,000 to 100,000 distinct CDR3 sequences, with approximately 5.5% as singletons. This clonotype was observed many times. The target antigen is unknown. Broader study findings: Peaking faster, on day 5 versus 15, the secondary response was nonetheless weaker. Just a small share of clonotypes turned up in the CD4 compartment as well as the CD8 compartment.

This TCR derives from a man aged 18 to 30 who received the YFV17D yellow fever vaccine. The material sequenced was CD8+ T cells sorted from PBMCs, taken 10 days after the yellow fever booster vaccination.

The CDR3 DNA reads as TGTGCCAGCAGTTGGGAGGGCTACACCTTC. Translating gives CASSWEGYTF. The chain couples TRBV27 to TRBJ1-2, with D uncertain. The CDR3 covers 10 residues. The V end was cut by 4 bases, the J end by 8 bases, with 5 bases between. Germline V lookup: CDR1 MNHEY, CDR2 SMNVEV (reference sequence).